The clone carrying this T cell receptor beta chain was seen repeatedly, ten times or more. What it binds is not known. The sample belongs to a study of human T cells and chemical hapten exposure. Study-wide context: Diphenylcyclopropenone was applied weekly to patients' scalps across the roughly 24-week study.

The CDR3 runs to 13 residues. Trimming left V 0 bases short and J 6 bases short, with 8 bases between. Germline V lookup: CDR1 SGHDN, CDR2 FVKESK. MiXCR, applied by TCRdb to the RACE reads, yields one record per CDR3 protein. The data contain tens of thousands of distinct CDR3 sequences, 9.5% to 15% of them singletons. As to time point: pre-sensitization, week 0. Documented treatment: therapeutic diphenylcyclopropenone sensitization with weekly scalp DPC. Extraction of total RNA was performed on unfractionated whole blood. General study points: Expanded TCRs created a significantly greater count of big CDR3 similarity clusters than controls did. The donor cohort had alopecia, so its immune response may not match that of healthy people.

The sequence was obtained from a woman aged 25 to 45 with alopecia areata. Some clones in this sample may be carry-over from other donors' samples. This chain links TRBV14 with TRBJ1-1, with unresolved D. The source material was whole blood, sampled in connection with sensitization to the hapten diphenylcyclopropenone (DPC). In DNA form, the CDR3 reads TGTGCCAGCAGCCAAGAGGGGAGGTCTGAAGCTTTCTTT. Protein product: CASSQEGRSEAFF.